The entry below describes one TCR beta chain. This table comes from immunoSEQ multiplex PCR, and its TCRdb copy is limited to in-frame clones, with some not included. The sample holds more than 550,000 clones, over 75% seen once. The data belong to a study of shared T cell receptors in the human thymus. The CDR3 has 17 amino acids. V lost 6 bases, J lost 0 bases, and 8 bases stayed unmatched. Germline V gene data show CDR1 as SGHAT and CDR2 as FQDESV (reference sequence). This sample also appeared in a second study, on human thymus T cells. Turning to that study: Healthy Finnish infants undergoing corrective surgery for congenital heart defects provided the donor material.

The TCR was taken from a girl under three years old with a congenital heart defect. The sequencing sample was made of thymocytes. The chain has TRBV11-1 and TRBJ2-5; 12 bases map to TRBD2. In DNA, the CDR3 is TGTGCCAGCAGTCAGATGACTAGCGGGGGACACCAAGAGACCCAGTACTTC. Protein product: CASSQMTSGGHQETQYF.